The 18 T cell receptor beta chains presented below share a single source sample, sequenced in a study of spatial heterogeneity in lung cancer. Noted time point: blood at routine non-recurrence follow-up after resection. TCRdb re-called the 5' RACE reads with MiXCR, one entry per CDR3 protein. The sample includes about 32,000 distinct CDR3 sequences, more than 9% seen only once; the top ten take around 27%. The source was PBMCs, collected at follow-up. The receptors stem from a female donor with early-stage non-small cell lung cancer.

The table lists this clonotype with a few counts. The genes are TRBV20-1 and TRBJ1-1, with a possible D match to TRBD1 (5 bases). The CDR3 sequence is 10 residues long. Germline CDR1 is DFQATT and CDR2 is SNEGSKA (reference sequence). Between the trimmed V and J ends, which lost 4 bases and 10 bases, there was a span of 10 bases. This CDR3 is CSAITGGAFF. CDR3 bases: TGCAGTGCTATCACAGGTGGAGCTTTCTTT.

There are many counts of this clonotype. V usage is TRBV6-6 and J usage is TRBJ1-5, with 7 nucleotides matching TRBD1. The germline V gene encodes CDR1 MNHNY and CDR2 SVGAGI (reference sequence). The CDR3 spans 16 residues. The ends lost 6 bases at V and 2 bases at J; junction bases unmatched: 10. The CDR3 spells CASRGTVLEGNQPQHF. CDR3 coding DNA: TGTGCCAGCAGAGGGACAGTCCTTGAGGGCAATCAGCCCCAGCATTTT.

This sequence joins TRBV24-1 and TRBJ2-1; the D gene is possibly TRBD1 (6 bases). V was pared by 7 bases and J by 8 bases, with 8 bases between. This CDR3 is built from 11 residues. Germline V gene data show CDR1 as KGHDR and CDR2 as SFDVKD. The CDR3 loop is CATRSGDEQFF. In DNA form, the CDR3 reads TGTGCCACCAGATCAGGGGATGAGCAGTTCTTC.

V gene TRBV7-9 combines with J gene TRBJ2-5; 8 bases match TRBD1. V lost 5 bases to trimming and J lost 5 bases; unmatched junction nucleotides: 13. The CDR3 has 16 amino acids. Germline lookup yields CDR1 SEHNR and CDR2 FQNEAQ (reference sequence). The CDR3 nucleotides read TGTGCCAGCAGCAAAGACGTCAGGGGGCGGTTGGAGACCCAGTACTTC. It is translated as CASSKDVRGRLETQYF. The complete variable domain, with remaining parts taken from reference TRBV7-9 and TRBJ2-5, reads DTGVSQNPRHKITKRGQNVTFRCDPISEHNRLYWYRQTLGQGPEFLTYFQNEAQLEKSRLLSDRFSAERPKGSFSTLEIQRTEQGDSAMYLCASSKDVRGRLETQYFGPGTRLLVL.

This clonotype was found many times. This chain links TRBV29-1 with TRBJ1-1; unclear D gene. The CDR3 runs to 13 residues. Germline CDR1 and CDR2: SQVTM and ANQGSEA. Trimming cost V 6 bases and J 0 bases, with 11 bases left between them. CDR3 in amino acids: CSVRTGMNTEAFF. In DNA form, the CDR3 reads TGCAGCGTCAGGACGGGAATGAACACTGAAGCTTTCTTT.

This clonotype appeared many times. The chain links TRBV19 to TRBJ1-5; 11 nucleotides match TRBD1. V lost 8 bases, J lost 4 bases, and 4 bases stayed unmatched. This CDR3 has 14 amino acids. Germline-derived CDR1 and CDR2 are LNHDA and SQIVND (reference sequence). The CDR3 DNA is TGTGCCAGTGCGGGACAGGGGGAAAATCAGCCCCAGCATTTT. Translation: CASAGQGENQPQHF.

This clonotype occurred a few times. The chain combines TRBV14 with TRBJ1-2, with 10 bases aligning to TRBD1. Unmatched junction bases numbered 5, after V lost 0 bases and J lost 7 bases. CDR1 and CDR2 (germline): SGHDN, FVKESK. CDR3 length: 15 amino acids. CDR3 sequence (DNA): TGTGCCAGCAGCCAAGATGTCGGACAGGGGGTTGGCTACACCTTC. This codes for CASSQDVGQGVGYTF.

This clonotype was counted many times. The genes are TRBV11-1 and TRBJ2-7; D gene ambiguous. The V gene's germline CDR1 is SGHAT and CDR2 FQDESV (reference sequence). This CDR3 has 13 amino acids. Trimming shortened V by 3 bases and J by 6 bases, and 12 bases separated the two germline ends. CDR3 residues: CASSLGLSGEQYF. The DNA for the CDR3 is TGTGCCAGCAGCTTGGGCCTGTCAGGCGAGCAGTACTTC.

The chain is built from TRBV5-1 and TRBJ1-1; D is unresolved. In germline, CDR1 is SGHRS, CDR2 YFSETQ. This CDR3 region has 12 residues. Trimming cost V 3 bases and J 4 bases, with 7 bases left between them. The CDR3 nucleotides read TGCGCCAGCAGCTACGTTGGCACTGAAGCTTTCTTT. It is translated as CASSYVGTEAFF. Full variable domain (missing parts from reference TRBV5-1 and TRBJ1-1): KAGVTQTPRYLIKTRGQQVTLSCSPISGHRSVSWYQQTPGQGLQFLFEYFSETQRNKGNFPGRFSGRQFSNSRSEMNVSTLELGDSALYLCASSYVGTEAFFGQGTRLTVV.

This clonotype has ten or more counts. The V call is TRBV19, the J call TRBJ2-2; tentatively, D is TRBD2 (6 bases). Trimming pared 3 bases from V and 7 bases from J, leaving 21 bases between. This CDR3 has 17 amino acids. Germline V gene sequence: CDR1 LNHDA, CDR2 SQIVND (reference sequence). CDR3 residues: CASSIRLGPAGNGELFF. As DNA, the CDR3 is TGTGCCAGTAGTATCCGACTAGGTCCAGCGGGTAACGGGGAGCTGTTTTTT. The whole variable domain, filled in from reference TRBV19 and TRBJ2-2, reads DGGITQSPKYLFRKEGQNVTLSCEQNLNHDAMYWYRQDPGQGLRLIYYSQIVNDFQKGDIAEGYSVSREKKESFPLTVTSAQKNPTAFYLCASSIRLGPAGNGELFFGEGSRLTVL.

The table lists this clonotype with a few counts. The chain couples TRBV2 to TRBJ1-1; D gene unclear. V dropped 7 bases and J dropped 5 bases, with 20 bases sitting between them. Germline V CDR1 and CDR2: SNHLY, FYNNEI. The CDR3 has 15 residues. The CDR3 loop is CASIGEAHAGTEAFF. CDR3 in DNA: TGTGCCAGCATTGGGGAGGCCCACGCGGGAACTGAAGCTTTCTTT.

This clonotype was found many times. The chain combines TRBV29-1 with TRBJ1-5, with unresolved D. Germline CDR1 SQVTM, CDR2 ANQGSEA. The CDR3 is made up of 12 amino acids. Deletions cut 0 bases from V and 4 bases from J, with 4 bases between. The DNA of the CDR3 is TGCAGCGTTGAAGAGGGTAATCAGCCCCAGCATTTT. The encoded protein is CSVEEGNQPQHF.

The sample holds a few counts of this clonotype. The chain couples TRBV7-2 to TRBJ2-2; 7 bases map to TRBD1. This CDR3 comprises 13 residues. Germline values: CDR1 SGHTA, CDR2 FQGNSA. J lost 5 bases, V lost 3 bases, and 0 bases had no gene match. CDR3 loop: CASSFRGTGELFF. CDR3 in DNA: TGTGCCAGCAGCTTCAGGGGGACCGGGGAGCTGTTTTTT.

Concerning this clonotype: A much larger clone lies a single base off, so this may be a read error. The V and J genes are TRBV5-1 and TRBJ2-3, with D possibly being TRBD1 (6 bases). Germline CDR1 and CDR2: SGHRS and YFSETQ. The CDR3 spans 14 residues. Here the CDR3 reads CASSLWGPADTRYF. The CDR3 nucleotides are TGCGCCAGCAGCCTATGGGGGCCAGCCGATACGCGGTATTTT.

This clonotype was seen at least ten times. The J gene is TRBJ2-1, the V gene TRBV29-1, with 12 bases that match TRBD2. The germline V gene encodes CDR1 SQVTM and CDR2 ANQGSEA. This CDR3 is built from 20 residues. The ends lost 6 bases at V and 0 bases at J; junction bases unmatched: 18. The CDR3: CSVPRVGTSGPPISYNEQFF. As DNA, the CDR3 is TGCAGCGTGCCCCGGGTCGGGACTAGCGGGCCCCCGATCTCCTACAATGAGCAGTTCTTC.

This clonotype showed up many times. This chain connects TRBV5-1 to TRBJ2-5, with 8 bases identical to TRBD2. This CDR3 is built from 15 residues. V lost 0 bases to trimming and J lost 5 bases; unmatched junction nucleotides: 6. CDR1 and CDR2 (germline): SGHRS, YFSETQ. In DNA form, the CDR3 reads TGCGCCAGCAGCTTGGGCCTAGCGGGCTGGGAGACCCAGTACTTC. Protein product: CASSLGLAGWETQYF.

This clonotype occurred many times. The V gene is TRBV11-2, the J gene TRBJ2-7; a weak D match, TRBD1 (5 bases). The CDR3 contains 15 residues. Per germline, CDR1 SGHAT and CDR2 FQNNGV. V lost 5 bases to trimming and J lost 3 bases, with 17 bases between them. CDR3 loop: CASSPLTGKGYEQYF. The CDR3 nucleotides are TGTGCCAGCAGCCCTCTCACAGGAAAGGGCTACGAGCAGTACTTC.

The chain joins TRBV29-1 to TRBJ2-2, with D unclear. The V and J ends lost 3 bases and 4 bases respectively, with 9 bases between them. CDR1 SQVTM and CDR2 ANQGSEA come from the germline V gene. The CDR3 totals 13 residues. The CDR3 here is CSVEAIGTGELFF. CDR3 coding DNA: TGCAGCGTTGAGGCGATTGGCACCGGGGAGCTGTTTTTT.